The clone carrying this TCR beta chain was seen only once. This record comes from a study of blood T cell repertoires in COVID-19. Study information: Material from acute and convalescent COVID-19 was sourced from the United States, Italy and Spain. PBMCs, B-cell-depleted T cells, or T cells provided the cDNA or gDNA that made up the material.

V lost 8 bases and J 0 bases, leaving 5 bases between the germline ends. CDR3 length equals 12 residues. Germline values: CDR1 SGHAT, CDR2 FQNNGV. Authors' data handling: For nucleated cells, counts were estimated from reference gene primer amplification. The protocol was immunoSEQ multiplex PCR, while the TCRdb copy is restricted to in-frame clones and leaves out a portion. V and J calls and clone size come straight from that table; D and trimming were deduced from the DNA. Seen here are approximately 180,000 clones, roughly 88% observed once, and the top ten hold roughly 9.8%. This chain joins TRBV11-2 and TRBJ2-4, with D unresolved. Sequenced input: peripheral blood. The source is a human donor with active or convalescent COVID-19. The donor label of this sample is uncertain. The CDR3 protein is CASELAKNIQYF. CDR3 nucleotides: TGTGCCAGCGAGTTAGCCAAAAACATTCAGTACTTC.